This TCR beta chain was obtained from a study of synovial regulatory T cells in juvenile arthritis. The CDR3 is 13 amino acids. There is no recorded DNA. Germline V gene sequence: CDR1 SSHAT, CDR2 FNYEAQ (reference sequence). Concerning this clone: The antigen remains unidentified.

The approximately 11 donors had active juvenile idiopathic arthritis, with 3 polyarticular and 8 oligoarticular cases. Assay used: immunoSEQ multiplex PCR; TCRdb lists only in-frame clones, some missing. The listing contains 7,500 to 10,000 clones. The study, taken as a whole, reports: Across patients, iaTreg TCR repertoires were mostly private, partly shared with synovial Teff and blood CPL.

This rearrangement joins TRBV7-7 to TRBJ1-5. The sequenced material came from Treg cells from blood. Subset described: remaining (HLA-DR-negative) circulating blood Treg cells. This TCR derives from a donor between 2 and 29 years old with juvenile idiopathic arthritis. CDR3 region: CASSLAPDQPQHF.